This entry lists 15 T cell receptor beta chains sequenced from one sample in a study of blood T cell repertoires in COVID-19. Assay: immunoSEQ multiplex PCR; the TCRdb copy retains only in-frame clones and omits some. Found here are 150,000 to 170,000 clones, approximately 80% of them singletons; the top ten hold 9.5% to 13%. Sequencing was performed on peripheral blood. The source is a woman in her sixties with COVID-19, enrolled during active disease.

The chain employs TRBV6-1 and TRBJ1-5; a possible D gene is TRBD1 (6 bases). This CDR3 is built from 16 residues. Trimming left V 0 bases short and J 2 bases short, with 11 bases between. CDR1 and CDR2 (germline): MNHNS, SASEGT. The CDR3 bases are TGTGCCAGCAGTGAAGCTGGGGGCTCAGGCAATCAGCCCCAGCATTTT. It encodes CASSEAGGSGNQPQHF.

The gene calls are TRBV7-3 and TRBJ2-3, with TRBD2 identical over 12 bases. This CDR3 spans 14 amino acids. J was trimmed by 7 bases and V by 4 bases; bases with no gene match: 3. From germline, CDR1 is SGHTA and CDR2 FQGTGA. This chain's CDR3 is CASSSTSGSNTQYF. CDR3 DNA sequence: TGTGCCAGCAGCTCGACTAGCGGGAGCAATACGCAGTATTTT. The complete variable domain, with remaining parts taken from reference TRBV7-3 and TRBJ2-3, reads GAGVSQTPSNKVTEKGKYVELRCDPISGHTALYWYRQSLGQGPEFLIYFQGTGAADDSGLPNDRFFAVRPEGSVSTLKIQRTERGDSAVYLCASSSTSGSNTQYFGPGTRLTVL.

This clone showed up just a few times. This chain joins TRBV7-9 and TRBJ2-5; maybe TRBD2 (6 bases). CDR1 and CDR2 (germline): SEHNR, FQNEAQ (reference sequence). The V gene lost 0 bases and the J gene lost 1 base, with 12 bases spanning the gap. The CDR3 runs 16 residues. The CDR3 sequence is CASSLALSGSQETQYF. CDR3 in DNA: TGTGCCAGCAGCTTAGCGCTTAGCGGTAGCCAAGAGACCCAGTACTTC.

This chain uses TRBV11-2 with TRBJ2-7; D is undetermined. The CDR3 is 12 amino acids. Trimming removed 0 bases from V and 4 bases from J, with 4 bases in between. CDR1 SGHAT and CDR2 FQNNGV come from the germline V gene. This chain's CDR3 is CASSLDGYEQYF. CDR3 DNA sequence: TGTGCCAGCAGCTTAGACGGGTACGAGCAGTACTTC.

The rearrangement joins TRBV21-1 to TRBJ2-1; the table's D call, TRBD2, has no DNA check behind it. TRBV21-1 is deemed a pseudogene. This CDR3 region has 16 residues. The CDR3 spells CASSATSGRKDNEQFF. The CDR3 bases are TGTGCCAGCAGCGCGACTAGCGGGAGGAAAGACAATGAGCAGTTCTTC.

A word on this clone: Additional DNA sequences in this sample encode the identical CDR3. This chain links TRBV10-3 with TRBJ1-1; D is unclear. This CDR3 contains 14 residues. Germline CDR1 is ENHRY and CDR2 is SYGVKD. The V end was cut by 2 bases, the J end by 1 base, with 8 bases between. CDR3 in amino acids: CAISERQENTEAFF. The CDR3 coding sequence is TGTGCCATCAGTGAGCGACAAGAGAACACTGAAGCTTTCTTT.

CDR3 protein: CASSMFGGHTEAFF. CDR3 DNA: TGTGCCAGTAGTATGTTCGGGGGGCACACTGAAGCTTTCTTT. The chain has TRBV19 and TRBJ1-1, with D possibly being TRBD1 (6 bases). The CDR3 contains 14 residues. Germline values: CDR1 LNHDA, CDR2 SQIVND (reference sequence). V was cut by 3 bases and J by 3 bases, with 11 bases left in between.

The count of this clone is one. This chain links TRBV5-1 with TRBJ2-3; TRBD2 aligns across 15 bases. Germline V gene lookup returns CDR1 SGHRS and CDR2 YFSETQ. This CDR3 is built from 16 residues. J was trimmed by 5 bases and V by 4 bases; bases with no gene match: 5. For the CDR3, the DNA is TGCGCCAGCAGCGCCGCGGGACTAGCGGGAGGAGATACGCAGTATTTT. Translated, it gives CASSAAGLAGGDTQYF. The full variable domain, completed using reference TRBV5-1 and TRBJ2-3, is KAGVTQTPRYLIKTRGQQVTLSCSPISGHRSVSWYQQTPGQGLQFLFEYFSETQRNKGNFPGRFSGRQFSNSRSEMNVSTLELGDSALYLCASSAAGLAGGDTQYFGPGTRLTVL.

The chain uses TRBV9 and TRBJ2-1; TRBD1 matches at 10 bases. CDR3 size: 15 residues. From germline, CDR1 is SGDLS and CDR2 YYNGEE. The J segment lost 6 bases and the V segment lost 3 bases, leaving 6 bases of the junction unmatched. CDR3 region: CASSARQGASNEQFF. The CDR3 DNA reads as TGTGCCAGCAGCGCCCGACAGGGGGCGTCCAATGAGCAGTTCTTC.

The chain employs TRBV19 and TRBJ2-3; D is undetermined. The CDR3 contains 15 residues. V lost 0 bases, J lost 3 bases, and 10 bases lay in between. Germline CDR1 is LNHDA and CDR2 is SQIVND (reference sequence). This CDR3 is CASSIDPGYTDTQYF. The CDR3 region has the DNA TGTGCCAGTAGTATAGATCCAGGCTATACAGATACGCAGTATTTT. Full variable domain (outside the CDR3, taken from reference TRBV19 and TRBJ2-3): DGGITQSPKYLFRKEGQNVTLSCEQNLNHDAMYWYRQDPGQGLRLIYYSQIVNDFQKGDIAEGYSVSREKKESFPLTVTSAQKNPTAFYLCASSIDPGYTDTQYFGPGTRLTVL.

V is TRBV14 and J is TRBJ1-2, with 8 bases matching TRBD1. Unmatched junction bases numbered 3, after V lost 1 base and J lost 8 bases. The CDR3 covers 13 residues. Germline V gives CDR1 SGHDN, CDR2 FVKESK. The CDR3: CASSQGDRHGYTF. In DNA, the CDR3 is TGTGCCAGCAGCCAAGGGGACAGGCACGGCTACACCTTC.

The chain employs TRBV15 and TRBJ2-3; TRBD2 aligns across 7 bases. Per germline, CDR1 LNHNV and CDR2 YYDKDF (reference sequence). This CDR3 is 17 amino acids long. The V and J ends lost 1 base and 3 bases, in that order; junction bases with no gene match: 10. CDR3 sequence reads: CATSRVPAGSGTDTQYF. The CDR3 DNA sequence: TGTGCCACCAGCAGAGTCCCAGCGGGGTCGGGGACAGATACGCAGTATTTT.

The chain uses TRBV4-1 and TRBJ1-5; D remains unclear. The CDR3 consists of 14 residues. V was clipped by 5 bases and J by 0 bases, with 8 bases between them. Germline-derived CDR1 and CDR2 are MGHRA and YSYEKL. CDR3 region: CASSLADSNQPQHF. As DNA, the CDR3 is TGCGCCAGCAGCTTGGCGGATAGCAATCAGCCCCAGCATTTT.

The chain links TRBV7-9 to TRBJ2-3, with 7 nucleotides matching TRBD1. Germline assignment: CDR1 SEHNR and CDR2 FQNEAQ (reference sequence). This CDR3 has 16 residues. V shed 0 bases, J shed 1 base, and the junction held 4 bases outside the gene matches. The chain's CDR3 is CASSLAATGRTDTQYF. The DNA for the CDR3 is TGTGCCAGCAGCTTAGCAGCGACAGGGCGCACAGATACGCAGTATTTT.

This clone showed up just once. The gene calls are TRBV13 and TRBJ2-3, with D possibly being TRBD1 (6 bases). Looked up from germline, CDR1 is PRHDT and CDR2 is FYEKMQ (reference sequence). V shed 5 bases and J shed 4 bases, with 16 bases lying between them. The length of the CDR3 is 15 residues. CDR3 amino acids: CASSPRQGLADTQYF. The CDR3 nucleotides read TGTGCCAGCAGCCCCCGTCAGGGGCTCGCAGATACGCAGTATTTT.